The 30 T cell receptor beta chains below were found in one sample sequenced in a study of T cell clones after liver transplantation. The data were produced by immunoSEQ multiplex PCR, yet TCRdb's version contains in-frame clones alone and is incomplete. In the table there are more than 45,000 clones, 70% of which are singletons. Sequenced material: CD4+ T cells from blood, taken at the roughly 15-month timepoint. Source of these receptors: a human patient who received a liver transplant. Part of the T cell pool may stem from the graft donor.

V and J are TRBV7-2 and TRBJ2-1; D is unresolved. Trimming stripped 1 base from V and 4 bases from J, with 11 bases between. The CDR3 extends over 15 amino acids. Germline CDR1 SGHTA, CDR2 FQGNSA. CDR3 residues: CASSLGVGPYNEQFF. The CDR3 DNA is TGTGCCAGCAGCTTAGGGGTGGGTCCATACAATGAGCAGTTCTTC.

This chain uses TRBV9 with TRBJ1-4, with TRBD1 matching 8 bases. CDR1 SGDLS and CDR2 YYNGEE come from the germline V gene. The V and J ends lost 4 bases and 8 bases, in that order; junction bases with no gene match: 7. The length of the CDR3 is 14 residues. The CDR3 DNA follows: TGTGCCAGCAGCCCGACAGGGGCGAGAGAAAAACTGTTTTTT. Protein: CASSPTGAREKLFF.

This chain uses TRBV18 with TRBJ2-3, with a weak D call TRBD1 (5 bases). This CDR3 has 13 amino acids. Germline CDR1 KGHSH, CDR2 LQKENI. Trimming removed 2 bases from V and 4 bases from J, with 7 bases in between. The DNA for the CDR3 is TGTGCCAGCTCACCAGACAGATCAGATACGCAGTATTTT. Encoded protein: CASSPDRSDTQYF.

The CDR3 DNA reads TGTGCCAGCAGCAAAGAGTTTGCAGGCAACACTGAAGCTTTCTTT. Translating gives CASSKEFAGNTEAFF. V is TRBV21-1 and J is TRBJ1-1; whether TRBD1, the table's D call, matches the DNA was not checked. TRBV21-1 is termed a pseudogene. The CDR3 is 15 residues long.

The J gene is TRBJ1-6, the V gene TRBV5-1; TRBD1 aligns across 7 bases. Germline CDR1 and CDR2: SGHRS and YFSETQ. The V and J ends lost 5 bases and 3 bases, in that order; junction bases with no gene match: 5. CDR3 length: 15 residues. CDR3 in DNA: TGCGCCAGCAGTAGACAGGGAAGCTATAATTCACCCCTCCACTTT. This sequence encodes CASSRQGSYNSPLHF.

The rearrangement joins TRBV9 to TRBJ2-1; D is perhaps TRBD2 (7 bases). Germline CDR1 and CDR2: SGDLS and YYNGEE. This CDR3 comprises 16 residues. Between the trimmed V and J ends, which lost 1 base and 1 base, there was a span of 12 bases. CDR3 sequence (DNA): TGTGCCAGCAGCGTATCCGGGGGGCTATCCTACAATGAGCAGTTCTTC. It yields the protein CASSVSGGLSYNEQFF.

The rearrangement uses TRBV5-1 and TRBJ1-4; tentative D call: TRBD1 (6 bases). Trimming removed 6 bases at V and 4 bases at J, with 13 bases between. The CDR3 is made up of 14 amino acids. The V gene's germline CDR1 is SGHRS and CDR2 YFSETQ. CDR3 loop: CASTRDTLNEKLFF. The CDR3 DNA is TGCGCCAGCACCAGGGACACACTTAATGAAAAACTGTTTTTT.

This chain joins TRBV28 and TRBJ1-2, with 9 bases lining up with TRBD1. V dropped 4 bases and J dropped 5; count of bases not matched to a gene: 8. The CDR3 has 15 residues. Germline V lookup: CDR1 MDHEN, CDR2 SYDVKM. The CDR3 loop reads CASSSDLGTGYGYTF. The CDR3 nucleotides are TGTGCCAGCAGTTCGGACCTAGGGACAGGGTATGGCTACACCTTC.

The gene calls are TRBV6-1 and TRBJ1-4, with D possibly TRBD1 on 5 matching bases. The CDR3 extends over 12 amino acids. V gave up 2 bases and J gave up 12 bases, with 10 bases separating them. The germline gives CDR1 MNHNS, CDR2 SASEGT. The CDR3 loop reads CASSEPGRELFF. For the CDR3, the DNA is TGTGCCAGCAGTGAACCAGGGCGAGAACTGTTTTTT.

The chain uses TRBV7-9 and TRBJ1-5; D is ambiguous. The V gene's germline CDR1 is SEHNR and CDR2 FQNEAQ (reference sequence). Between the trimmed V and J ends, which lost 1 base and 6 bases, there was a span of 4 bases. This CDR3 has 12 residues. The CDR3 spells CASSLGAQPQHF. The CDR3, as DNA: TGTGCCAGCAGCTTAGGGGCTCAGCCCCAGCATTTT.

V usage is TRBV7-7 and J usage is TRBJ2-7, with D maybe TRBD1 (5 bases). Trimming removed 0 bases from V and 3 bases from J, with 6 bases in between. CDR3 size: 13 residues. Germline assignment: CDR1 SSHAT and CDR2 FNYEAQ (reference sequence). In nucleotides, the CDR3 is TGTGCCAGCAGCTTAGCCGACAGCTACGAGCAGTACTTC. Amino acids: CASSLADSYEQYF. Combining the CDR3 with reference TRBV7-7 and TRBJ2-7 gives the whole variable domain GAGVSQSPRYKVTKRGQDVTLRCDPISSHATLYWYQQALGQGPEFLTYFNYEAQPDKSGLPSDRFSAERPEGSISTLTIQRTEQRDSAMYRCASSLADSYEQYFGPGTRLTVT.

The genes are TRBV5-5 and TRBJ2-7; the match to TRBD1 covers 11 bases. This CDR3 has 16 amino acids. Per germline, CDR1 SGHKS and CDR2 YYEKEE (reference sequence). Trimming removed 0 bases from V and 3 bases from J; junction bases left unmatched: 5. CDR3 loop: CASSLEGTGGSYEQYF. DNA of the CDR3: TGTGCCAGCAGCTTGGAGGGGACAGGGGGAAGCTACGAGCAGTACTTC.

The CDR3 loop is CASSGQGRSTDTQYF. The DNA of the CDR3 is TGTGCCAGCAGCGGACAGGGTAGGAGCACAGATACGCAGTATTTT. V usage is TRBV9 and J usage is TRBJ2-3; 7 positions match TRBD1. From germline, CDR1 is SGDLS and CDR2 YYNGEE. Losses at the gene ends were 3 bases for V and 0 bases for J; bases not matched to a gene: 4. CDR3 length equals 15 residues.

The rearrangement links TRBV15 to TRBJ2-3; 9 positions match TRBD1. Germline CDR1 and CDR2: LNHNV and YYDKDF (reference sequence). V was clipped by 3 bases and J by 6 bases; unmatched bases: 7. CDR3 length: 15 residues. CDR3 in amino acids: CATSRIEQGADTQYF. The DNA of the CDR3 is TGTGCCACCAGCAGGATAGAACAGGGGGCGGATACGCAGTATTTT.

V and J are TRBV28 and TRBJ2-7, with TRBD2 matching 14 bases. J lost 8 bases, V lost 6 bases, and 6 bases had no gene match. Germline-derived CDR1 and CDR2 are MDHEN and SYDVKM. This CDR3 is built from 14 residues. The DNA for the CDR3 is TGTGCCAGCAGCACCGGGACTAGCGGGAGCCAGCAGTACTTC. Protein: CASSTGTSGSQQYF.

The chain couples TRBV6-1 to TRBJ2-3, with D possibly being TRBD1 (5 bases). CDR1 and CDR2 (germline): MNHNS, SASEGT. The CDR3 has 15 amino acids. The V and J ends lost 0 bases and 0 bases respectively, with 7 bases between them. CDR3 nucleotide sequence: TGTGCCAGCAGTGAAGCGGGGCCTAGCACAGATACGCAGTATTTT. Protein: CASSEAGPSTDTQYF.

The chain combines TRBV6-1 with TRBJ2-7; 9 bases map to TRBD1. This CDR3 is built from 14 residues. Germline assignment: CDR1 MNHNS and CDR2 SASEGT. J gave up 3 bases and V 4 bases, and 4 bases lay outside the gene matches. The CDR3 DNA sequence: TGTGCCAGCAGTGTGGGGGGACAGGGCTACGAGCAGTACTTC. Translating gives CASSVGGQGYEQYF.

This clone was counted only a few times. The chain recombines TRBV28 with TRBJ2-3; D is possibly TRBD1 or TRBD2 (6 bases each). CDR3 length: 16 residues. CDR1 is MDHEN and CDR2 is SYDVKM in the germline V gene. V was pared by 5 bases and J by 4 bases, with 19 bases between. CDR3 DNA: TGTGCCAGCAGTGAGGCGGGACCCCCAGGGGCAGATACGCAGTATTTT. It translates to CASSEAGPPGADTQYF.

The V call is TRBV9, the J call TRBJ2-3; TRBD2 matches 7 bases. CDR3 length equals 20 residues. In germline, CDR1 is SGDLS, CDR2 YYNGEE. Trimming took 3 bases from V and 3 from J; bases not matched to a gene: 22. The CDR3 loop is CASSELPGLLGGKWTDTQYF. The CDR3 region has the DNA TGTGCCAGCAGCGAACTCCCGGGACTCCTCGGGGGGAAATGGACAGATACGCAGTATTTT.

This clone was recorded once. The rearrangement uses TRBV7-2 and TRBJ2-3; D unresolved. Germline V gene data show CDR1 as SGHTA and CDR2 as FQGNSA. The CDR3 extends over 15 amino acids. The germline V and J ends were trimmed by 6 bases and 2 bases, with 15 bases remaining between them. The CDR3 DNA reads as TGTGCCAGCAGATCCCCCGAGACTTTCACAGATACGCAGTATTTT. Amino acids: CASRSPETFTDTQYF.

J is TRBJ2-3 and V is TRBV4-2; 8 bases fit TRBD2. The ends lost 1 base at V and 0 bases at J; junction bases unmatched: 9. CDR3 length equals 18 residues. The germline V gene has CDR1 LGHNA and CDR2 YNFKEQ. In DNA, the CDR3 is TGTGCCAGCAGCCAAGCGGGGGGGAATTCTATAAGCACAGATACGCAGTATTTT. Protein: CASSQAGGNSISTDTQYF.

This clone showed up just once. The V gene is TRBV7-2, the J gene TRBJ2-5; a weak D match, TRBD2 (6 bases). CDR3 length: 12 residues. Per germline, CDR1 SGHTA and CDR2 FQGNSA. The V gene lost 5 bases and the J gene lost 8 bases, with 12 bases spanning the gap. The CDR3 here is CASSQGGETQYF. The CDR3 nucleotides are TGTGCCAGCAGCCAAGGCGGGGAAACCCAGTACTTC.

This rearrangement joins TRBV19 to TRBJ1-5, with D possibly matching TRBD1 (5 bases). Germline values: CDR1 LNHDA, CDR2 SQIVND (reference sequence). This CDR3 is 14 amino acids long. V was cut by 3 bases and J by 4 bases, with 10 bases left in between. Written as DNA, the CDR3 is TGTGCCAGTAGTATTGGGGCAGGGAATCAGCCCCAGCATTTT. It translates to CASSIGAGNQPQHF.

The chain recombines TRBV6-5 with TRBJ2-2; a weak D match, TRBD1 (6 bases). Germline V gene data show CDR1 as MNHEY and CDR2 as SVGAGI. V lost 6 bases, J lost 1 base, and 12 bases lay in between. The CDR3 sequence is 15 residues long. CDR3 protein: CASRSGHLNTGELFF. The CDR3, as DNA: TGTGCCAGCAGGTCGGGACACCTGAACACCGGGGAGCTGTTTTTT.

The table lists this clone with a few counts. The CDR3 spells CSALVYEQFF. CDR3 DNA sequence: TGCAGTGCGTTGGTGTATGAGCAGTTCTTC. The rearrangement uses TRBV20-1 and TRBJ2-1; no firm D call. The V and J ends lost 6 bases and 8 bases respectively, with 8 bases between them. The length of the CDR3 is 10 residues. Germline CDR1 DFQATT, CDR2 SNEGSKA (reference sequence).

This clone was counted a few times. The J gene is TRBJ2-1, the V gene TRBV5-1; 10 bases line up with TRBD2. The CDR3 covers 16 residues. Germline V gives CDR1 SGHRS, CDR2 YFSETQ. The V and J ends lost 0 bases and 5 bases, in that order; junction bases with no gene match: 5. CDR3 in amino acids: CASSLGTSGAHNEQFF. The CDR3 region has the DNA TGCGCCAGCAGCTTGGGAACTAGCGGGGCCCACAATGAGCAGTTCTTC.

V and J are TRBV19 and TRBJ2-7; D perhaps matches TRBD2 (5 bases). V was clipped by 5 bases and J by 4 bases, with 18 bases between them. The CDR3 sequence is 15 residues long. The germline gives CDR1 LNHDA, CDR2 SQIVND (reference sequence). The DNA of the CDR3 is TGTGCCAGTAGTGCGTGGACGACCGGGATTTACGAGCAGTACTTC. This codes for CASSAWTTGIYEQYF.

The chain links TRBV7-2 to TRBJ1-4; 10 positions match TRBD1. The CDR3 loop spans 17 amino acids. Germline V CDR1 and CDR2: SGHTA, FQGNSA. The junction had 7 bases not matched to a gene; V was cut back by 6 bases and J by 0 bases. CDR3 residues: CASRLGQGITTNEKLFF. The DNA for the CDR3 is TGTGCCAGCAGGTTGGGACAGGGGATTACAACTAATGAAAAACTGTTTTTT.

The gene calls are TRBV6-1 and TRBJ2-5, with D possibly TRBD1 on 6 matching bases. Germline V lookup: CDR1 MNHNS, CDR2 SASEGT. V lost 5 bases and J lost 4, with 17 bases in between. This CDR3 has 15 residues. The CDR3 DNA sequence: TGTGCCAGCAGTTCAAGAACAGGGACCAGAGAGACCCAGTACTTC. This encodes CASSSRTGTRETQYF.

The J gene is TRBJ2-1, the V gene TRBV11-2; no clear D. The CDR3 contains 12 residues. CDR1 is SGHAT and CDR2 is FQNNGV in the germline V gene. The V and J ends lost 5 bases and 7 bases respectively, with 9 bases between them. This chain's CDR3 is CASSRTRNEQFF. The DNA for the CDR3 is TGTGCCAGCAGCCGAACAAGGAATGAGCAGTTCTTC.